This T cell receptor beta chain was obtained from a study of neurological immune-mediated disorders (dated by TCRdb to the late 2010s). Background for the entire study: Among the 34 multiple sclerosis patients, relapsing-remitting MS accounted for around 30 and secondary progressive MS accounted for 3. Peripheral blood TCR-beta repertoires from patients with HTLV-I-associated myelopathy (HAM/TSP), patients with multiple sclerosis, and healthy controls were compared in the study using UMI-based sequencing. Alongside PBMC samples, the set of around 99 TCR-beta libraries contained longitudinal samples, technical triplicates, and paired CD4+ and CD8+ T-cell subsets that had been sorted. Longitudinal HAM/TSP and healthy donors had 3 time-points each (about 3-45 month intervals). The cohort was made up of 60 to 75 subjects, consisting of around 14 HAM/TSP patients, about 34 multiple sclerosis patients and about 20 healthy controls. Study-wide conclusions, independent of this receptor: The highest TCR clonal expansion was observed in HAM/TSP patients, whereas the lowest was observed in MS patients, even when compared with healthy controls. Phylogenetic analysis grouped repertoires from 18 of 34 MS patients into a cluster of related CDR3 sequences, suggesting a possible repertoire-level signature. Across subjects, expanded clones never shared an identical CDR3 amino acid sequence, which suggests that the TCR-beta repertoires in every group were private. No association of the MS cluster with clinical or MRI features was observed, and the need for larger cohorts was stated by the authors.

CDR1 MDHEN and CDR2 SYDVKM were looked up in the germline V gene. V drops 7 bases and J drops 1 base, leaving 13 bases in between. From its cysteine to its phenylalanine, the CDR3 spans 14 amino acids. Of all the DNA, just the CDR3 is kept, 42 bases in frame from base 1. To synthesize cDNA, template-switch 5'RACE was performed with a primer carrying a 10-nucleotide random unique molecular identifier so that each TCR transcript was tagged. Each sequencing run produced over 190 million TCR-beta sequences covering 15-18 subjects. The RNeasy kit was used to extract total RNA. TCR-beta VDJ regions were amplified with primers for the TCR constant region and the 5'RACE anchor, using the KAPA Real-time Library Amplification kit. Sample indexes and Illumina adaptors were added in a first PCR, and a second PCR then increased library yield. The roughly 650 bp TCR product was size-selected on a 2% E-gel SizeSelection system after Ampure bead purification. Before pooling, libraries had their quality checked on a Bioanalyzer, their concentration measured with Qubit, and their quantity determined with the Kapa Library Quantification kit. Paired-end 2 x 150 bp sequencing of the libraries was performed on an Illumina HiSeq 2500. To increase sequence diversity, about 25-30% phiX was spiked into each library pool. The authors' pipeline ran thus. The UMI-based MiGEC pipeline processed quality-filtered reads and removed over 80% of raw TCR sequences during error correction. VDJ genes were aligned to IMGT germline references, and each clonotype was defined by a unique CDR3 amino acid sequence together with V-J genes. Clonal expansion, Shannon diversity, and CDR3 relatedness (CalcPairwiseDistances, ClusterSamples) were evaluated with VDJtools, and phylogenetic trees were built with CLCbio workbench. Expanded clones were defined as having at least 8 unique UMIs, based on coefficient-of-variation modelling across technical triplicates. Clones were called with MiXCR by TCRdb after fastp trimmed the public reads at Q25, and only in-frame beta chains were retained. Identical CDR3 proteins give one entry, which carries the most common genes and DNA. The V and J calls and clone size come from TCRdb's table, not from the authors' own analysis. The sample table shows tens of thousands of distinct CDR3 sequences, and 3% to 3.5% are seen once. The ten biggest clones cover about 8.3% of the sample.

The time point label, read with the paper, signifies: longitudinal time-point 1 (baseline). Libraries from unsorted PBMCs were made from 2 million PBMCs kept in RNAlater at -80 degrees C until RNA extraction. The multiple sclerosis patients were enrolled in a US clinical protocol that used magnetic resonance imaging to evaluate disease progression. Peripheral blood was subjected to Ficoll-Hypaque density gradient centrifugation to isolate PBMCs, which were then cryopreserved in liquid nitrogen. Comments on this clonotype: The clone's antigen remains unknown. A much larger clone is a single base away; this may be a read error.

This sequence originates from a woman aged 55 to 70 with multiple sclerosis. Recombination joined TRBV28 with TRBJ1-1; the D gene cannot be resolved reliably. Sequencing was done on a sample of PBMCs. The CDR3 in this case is CASNPSSKNTEAFF. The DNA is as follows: TGTGCCAGCAACCCCAGCAGCAAGAACACTGAAGCTTTCTTT.